These T cell receptor beta chains were read from a single sample in a study of T cell changes during pregnancy in multiple sclerosis. The assay was immunoSEQ multiplex PCR, and TCRdb's table has in-frame clones only and misses some. Altogether more than 80,000 clones are present, approximately 90% being singletons, with the ten largest covering 1.5% to 2%. Sequencing was performed on peripheral blood, taken after pregnancy. Receptor source: a female donor with multiple sclerosis, enrolled in a pregnancy study. CDR3s include the opening cysteine and the closing phenylalanine or tryptophan. Fields, in order: V gene, J gene, D gene, clone size, CDR3 protein, CDR3 DNA. The D gene is left open where the match is weak. A row's size may be missing; if present it is once, few, many or a size class.

v_call: TRBV28; j_call: TRBJ2-1; d_call: -; clone_size: -; cdr3_aa: CASSPLQQDNEQFF; cdr3_nt: TGTGCCAGCTCCCCCCTTCAGCAGGACAATGAGCAGTTCTTC
v_call: TRBV2; j_call: TRBJ1-4; d_call: -; clone_size: few; cdr3_aa: CASSEAEGEKLFF; cdr3_nt: TGTGCCAGCAGTGAAGCCGAGGGTGAAAAACTGTTTTTT
v_call: TRBV4-2; j_call: TRBJ2-1; d_call: -; clone_size: -; cdr3_aa: CASSQDRRTDSTYNEQFF; cdr3_nt: TGTGCCAGCAGCCAAGATAGGCGGACAGACTCTACCTACAATGAGCAGTTCTTC
v_call: TRBV29-1; j_call: TRBJ2-3; d_call: TRBD2; clone_size: -; cdr3_aa: CSVALAGGTTDTQYF; cdr3_nt: TGCAGCGTTGCCCTAGCGGGGGGGACCACAGATACGCAGTATTTT
v_call: TRBV11-2; j_call: TRBJ2-7; d_call: -; clone_size: -; cdr3_aa: CASSGKGILGEQYF; cdr3_nt: TGTGCCAGCAGCGGGAAGGGGATTTTGGGAGAGCAGTACTTC
v_call: TRBV9; j_call: TRBJ2-7; d_call: -; clone_size: -; cdr3_aa: CASSVDNRGLWGEQYF; cdr3_nt: TGTGCCAGCAGCGTAGATAACAGGGGACTGTGGGGCGAGCAGTACTTC
v_call: TRBV27; j_call: TRBJ1-4; d_call: TRBD1; clone_size: -; cdr3_aa: CASSEGQGASNEKLFF; cdr3_nt: TGTGCCAGCAGTGAAGGACAGGGGGCGTCTAATGAAAAACTGTTTTTT
v_call: TRBV28; j_call: TRBJ1-1; d_call: -; clone_size: -; cdr3_aa: CASSLSAGVLNTEAFF; cdr3_nt: TGTGCCAGCAGTTTATCGGCAGGGGTATTGAACACTGAAGCTTTCTTT
v_call: TRBV7-3; j_call: TRBJ1-5; d_call: -; clone_size: -; cdr3_aa: CASSPPKGPHF; cdr3_nt: TGTGCCAGCAGCCCACCAAAGGGGCCGCATTTT
v_call: TRBV30; j_call: TRBJ2-1; d_call: -; clone_size: -; cdr3_aa: CAWSRRYNEQFF; cdr3_nt: TGTGCCTGGAGTAGGAGATACAATGAGCAGTTCTTC
v_call: TRBV13; j_call: TRBJ2-5; d_call: TRBD1; clone_size: once; cdr3_aa: CASSLGGRGIQETQYF; cdr3_nt: TGTGCCAGCAGCTTAGGTGGCAGGGGGATACAAGAGACCCAGTACTTC
v_call: TRBV6-1; j_call: TRBJ1-1; d_call: -; clone_size: -; cdr3_aa: CASSENRGITEAFF; cdr3_nt: TGTGCCAGCAGCGAAAATAGGGGGATCACTGAAGCTTTCTTT
v_call: TRBV30; j_call: TRBJ1-1; d_call: TRBD1; clone_size: -; cdr3_aa: CAWSPTGRRMVNTEAFF; cdr3_nt: TGTGCCTGGAGCCCGACAGGGCGTAGGATGGTGAACACTGAAGCTTTCTTT
v_call: TRBV5-1; j_call: TRBJ2-7; d_call: TRBD2; clone_size: -; cdr3_aa: CASSSLAGASYEQYF; cdr3_nt: TGCGCCAGCAGCTCGTTAGCGGGGGCCTCCTACGAGCAGTACTTC
v_call: TRBV6-1; j_call: TRBJ2-1; d_call: TRBD1; clone_size: -; cdr3_aa: CASSEFPRDRGPNEQFF; cdr3_nt: TGTGCCAGCAGTGAATTTCCTAGGGACAGGGGTCCAAATGAGCAGTTCTTC
v_call: TRBV6-6; j_call: TRBJ1-2; d_call: TRBD1; clone_size: -; cdr3_aa: CASSYGTDGYTF; cdr3_nt: TGTGCCAGCAGTTACGGGACAGATGGCTACACCTTC
v_call: TRBV7-9; j_call: TRBJ1-6; d_call: TRBD1; clone_size: -; cdr3_aa: CASSQDRGNSPLHF; cdr3_nt: TGTGCCAGCAGCCAGGACAGGGGGAATTCACCCCTCCACTTT
v_call: TRBV23-1; j_call: TRBJ1-2; d_call: -; clone_size: -; cdr3_aa: CASSPETIDYGYTF; cdr3_nt: TGCGCCAGCAGTCCTGAGACAATCGACTATGGCTACACCTTC
v_call: TRBV4-2; j_call: TRBJ1-1; d_call: -; clone_size: -; cdr3_aa: CASSQEIDYPRNTEAFF; cdr3_nt: TGTGCCAGCAGCCAAGAAATCGACTATCCTCGGAACACTGAAGCTTTCTTT
v_call: TRBV6-5; j_call: TRBJ2-1; d_call: -; clone_size: -; cdr3_aa: CASSYSGTEQFF; cdr3_nt: TGTGCCAGCAGTTACTCCGGGACAGAGCAGTTCTTC
v_call: TRBV7-9; j_call: TRBJ1-2; d_call: -; clone_size: -; cdr3_aa: CASSPSGEGRTF; cdr3_nt: TGTGCCAGCAGCCCCAGCGGGGAGGGAAGGACCTTC
v_call: TRBV30; j_call: TRBJ1-2; d_call: -; clone_size: once; cdr3_aa: CAWSVRRWGDYGYTF; cdr3_nt: TGTGCCTGGAGTGTACGCAGGTGGGGAGACTATGGCTACACCTTC
v_call: TRBV7-9; j_call: TRBJ1-4; d_call: -; clone_size: -; cdr3_aa: CASTRRDPSTNEKLFF; cdr3_nt: TGTGCCAGTACGAGGAGGGACCCCTCAACTAATGAAAAACTGTTTTTT
v_call: TRBV27; j_call: TRBJ1-1; d_call: -; clone_size: -; cdr3_aa: CATQGRNTEAFF; cdr3_nt: TGTGCCACCCAGGGGAGAAACACTGAAGCTTTCTTT
v_call: TRBV28; j_call: TRBJ2-7; d_call: TRBD2; clone_size: -; cdr3_aa: CASNPEAGVGTQYF; cdr3_nt: TGTGCCAGCAATCCAGAGGCGGGGGTTGGCACGCAGTACTTC
v_call: TRBV4-1; j_call: TRBJ2-7; d_call: -; clone_size: once; cdr3_aa: CASSYDRTTYEQYF; cdr3_nt: TGCGCCAGCAGCTACGACAGGACGACCTACGAGCAGTACTTC
v_call: TRBV27; j_call: TRBJ2-1; d_call: -; clone_size: -; cdr3_aa: CASSSINRDYNEQFF; cdr3_nt: TGTGCCAGCAGTTCCATAAACAGGGACTACAATGAGCAGTTCTTC
v_call: TRBV7-9; j_call: TRBJ2-5; d_call: -; clone_size: -; cdr3_aa: CASSLVSRAQYF; cdr3_nt: TGTGCCAGCAGCTTAGTCTCGCGGGCCCAGTACTTC
v_call: TRBV6-1; j_call: TRBJ2-7; d_call: TRBD2; clone_size: -; cdr3_aa: CASRLAGVYEQYF; cdr3_nt: TGTGCCAGCCGACTAGCGGGAGTCTACGAGCAGTACTTC
v_call: TRBV2; j_call: TRBJ2-2; d_call: -; clone_size: -; cdr3_aa: CASSVRGNTGELFF; cdr3_nt: TGTGCCAGCAGTGTCCGGGGTAACACCGGGGAGCTGTTTTTT
v_call: TRBV19; j_call: TRBJ2-1; d_call: -; clone_size: -; cdr3_aa: CASSIARGRGYNEQFF; cdr3_nt: TGTGCCAGTAGTATAGCGAGGGGCAGGGGCTACAATGAGCAGTTCTTC
v_call: TRBV7-9; j_call: TRBJ1-2; d_call: -; clone_size: -; cdr3_aa: CASSKRDGYTF; cdr3_nt: TGTGCCAGCAGTAAGCGGGATGGCTACACCTTC
v_call: TRBV27; j_call: TRBJ2-7; d_call: -; clone_size: -; cdr3_aa: CASSFSAANEQYF; cdr3_nt: TGTGCCAGCAGTTTCTCGGCAGCGAACGAGCAGTACTTC
v_call: TRBV7-3; j_call: TRBJ2-1; d_call: -; clone_size: -; cdr3_aa: CASSLSRENEQFF; cdr3_nt: TGTGCCAGCAGCTTAAGCAGGGAAAATGAGCAGTTCTTC